This TCR beta chain was recorded in a study of brain T cells in children with intractable seizures. Assay: immunoSEQ multiplex PCR; the TCRdb copy retains only in-frame clones and omits some. Of fewer than 80,000 clones in the sample, about 96% were seen once. CDR1 and CDR2 from the germline V gene are SGHAT and FQNNGV. Trimming stripped 1 base from V and 3 bases from J, with 19 bases between. The CDR3 length is 17 residues. The starting material was peripheral blood, obtained at surgery. This TCR was sampled from a boy under two years old with focal cortical dysplasia and intractable seizures. The chain links TRBV11-2 to TRBJ2-7; either TRBD1 or TRBD2 may fit D (5 bases each). CDR3 in DNA: TGTGCCAGCAGCTTAGGGGGGTCAAAGAGCGCGTTCTACGAGCAGTACTTC. Its protein product is CASSLGGSKSAFYEQYF.